This T cell receptor beta chain was sequenced in a study of identical twins. General study points: Compared with models, monozygotic twins showed more out-of-frame TCR alpha sharing. A cross-sectional statistical analysis, not follow-up of the same donors, supported the conclusions. Researchers reported weaker excess twin sharing in beta out-of-frame sequences.

Details on this clonotype: No antigen is known for it.

Each cDNA held unique molecular identifiers, and template switching gave it a universal primer site. TCRdb re-analysed the 5' RACE reads in MiXCR, keeping a single row per CDR3 protein. Among fewer than 550,000 distinct CDR3 sequences, 14% were seen once, and the ten largest hold 0.8% to 1%. This sample was shared with a second study, whose subject was yellow fever vaccine responses in identical twins.

This receptor was taken from a woman between 18 and 30 years old in good health. Sample: CD4+ T cells sorted from blood.

The CDR3 DNA reads TGTGCCAGCAGCTCCTCAGGGGGCACCTATGGCTACACCTTC. The encoded protein is CASSSSGGTYGYTF. The chain combines TRBV7-9 with TRBJ1-2; TRBD1 aligns across 8 bases. Per germline, CDR1 SEHNR and CDR2 FQNEAQ (reference sequence). V lost 4 bases, J lost 4 bases, and 5 bases stayed unmatched. This CDR3 contains 14 residues.